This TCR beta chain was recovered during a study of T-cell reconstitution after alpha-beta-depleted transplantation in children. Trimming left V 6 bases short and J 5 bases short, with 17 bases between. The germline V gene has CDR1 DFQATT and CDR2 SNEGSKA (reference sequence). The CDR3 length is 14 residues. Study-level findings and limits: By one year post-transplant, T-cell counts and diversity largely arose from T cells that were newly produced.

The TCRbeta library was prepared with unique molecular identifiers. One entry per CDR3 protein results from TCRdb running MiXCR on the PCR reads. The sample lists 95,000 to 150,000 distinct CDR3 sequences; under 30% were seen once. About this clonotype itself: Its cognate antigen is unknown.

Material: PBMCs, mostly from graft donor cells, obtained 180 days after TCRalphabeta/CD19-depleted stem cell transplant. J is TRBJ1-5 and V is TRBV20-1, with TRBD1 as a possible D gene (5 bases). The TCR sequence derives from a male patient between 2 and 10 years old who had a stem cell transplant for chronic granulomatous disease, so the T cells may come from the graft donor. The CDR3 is CSAPGPRPDQPQHF. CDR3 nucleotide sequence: TGCAGTGCCCCGGGACCTCGTCCTGATCAGCCCCAGCATTTT.